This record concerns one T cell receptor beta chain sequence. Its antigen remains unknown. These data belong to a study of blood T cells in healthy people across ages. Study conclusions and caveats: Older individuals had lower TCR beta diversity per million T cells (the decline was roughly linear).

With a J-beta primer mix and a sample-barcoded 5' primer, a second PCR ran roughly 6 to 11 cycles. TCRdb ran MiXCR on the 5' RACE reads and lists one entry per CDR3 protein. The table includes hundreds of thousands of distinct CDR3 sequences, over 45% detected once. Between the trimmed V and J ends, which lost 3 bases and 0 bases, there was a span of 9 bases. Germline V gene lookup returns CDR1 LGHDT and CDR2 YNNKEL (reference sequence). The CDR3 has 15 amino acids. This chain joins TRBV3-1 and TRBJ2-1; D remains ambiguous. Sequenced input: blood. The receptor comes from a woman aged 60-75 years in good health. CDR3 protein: CASSHEGFSYNEQFF. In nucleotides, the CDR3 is TGTGCCAGCAGCCACGAAGGATTCTCCTACAATGAGCAGTTCTTC.